The source of this T cell receptor beta chain is a study of vaccination effects on CD4 cells after COVID-19. Study-level results: Researchers reported few convalescent patients and no early post-infection timepoints in the study.

The germline CDR1 and CDR2 sequences are MDHEN and SYDVKM. V shed 5 bases and J 5 bases; nucleotides not matched to a gene: 8. This CDR3 is built from 15 residues. Notes on this clone: The antigen remains unidentified.

Clones were read by immunoSEQ multiplex PCR, and TCRdb kept only the in-frame ones, dropping some. This sample has almost 15,000 clones, with around 75% found just once. Antigen-specific CD4+ T cells were expanded (with viral peptide pools) by the ViraFEST assay ahead of sequencing. The authors isolated CD4+ T cells after around 11 days of culture. Everyone in the study got two shots of either the BNT162b2 or mRNA-1273 vaccine. This TCR was sampled from a human donor who received a COVID-19 vaccine. This sequence joins TRBV28 and TRBJ2-7; TRBD2 matches at 11 bases. The source was CD4+ T cells from PBMCs cultured with HCoV-NL63 spike peptides, collected after COVID-19 vaccination. CDR3 sequence (DNA): TGTGCCAGCAGTACCCAGAGGGGACTAGCGGACGAGCAGTACTTC. It encodes CASSTQRGLADEQYF.